These 15 T cell receptor beta chains share one sample of origin, sequenced in a study of blood T cell repertoires in COVID-19. Clones were sequenced by immunoSEQ multiplex PCR, and TCRdb holds only the in-frame ones, with some missing. The sample lists roughly 360,000 clones; roughly 80% were seen once. Sequenced input: PBMCs or T cells enriched from blood (not recorded which). These receptors all stem from a woman between 50 and 59 years old who had recovered from COVID-19.

The chain recombines TRBV2 with TRBJ1-2; D call uncertain. The V gene lost 7 bases and the J gene lost 1 base, with 10 bases spanning the gap. Germline V gene sequence: CDR1 SNHLY, CDR2 FYNNEI. This CDR3 is 13 amino acids long. The CDR3 is CASMEGLNYGYTF. CDR3 DNA sequence: TGTGCCAGCATGGAGGGTCTTAACTATGGCTACACCTTC.

The genes are TRBV29-1 and TRBJ1-3; the match to TRBD1 covers 7 bases. The trim removed 6 bases at V and 4 bases at J, leaving 12 bases unmatched. The CDR3 totals 15 residues. Per the germline V gene, CDR1 is SQVTM and CDR2 is ANQGSEA. The CDR3 nucleotides are TGCAGCGTGGGGGAGACAGGGAAGGGAGGAAACACCATATATTTT. Protein sequence: CSVGETGKGGNTIYF.

This chain connects TRBV7-3 to TRBJ2-2, with TRBD2 matching over 8 bases. V gave up 2 bases and J gave up 6 bases; unmatched junction bases: 5. Germline V gene lookup returns CDR1 SGHTA and CDR2 FQGTGA. CDR3 length: 15 amino acids. In nucleotides, the CDR3 is TGTGCCAGCAGCTTACGTTCAGCGGGAGCCGGGGAGCTGTTTTTT. Translated, it gives CASSLRSAGAGELFF.

The chain employs TRBV5-6 and TRBJ2-7; D perhaps matches TRBD1 (6 bases). Germline loops: CDR1 SGHDT, CDR2 YYEEEE. V lost 2 bases and J 6 bases, leaving 12 bases between the germline ends. This CDR3 is 13 amino acids long. The CDR3 sequence is CASSLTGPSEQYF. Here the CDR3 DNA reads TGTGCCAGCAGCTTAACAGGGCCCTCCGAGCAGTACTTC.

This clone was seen just once. The chain uses TRBV6-2 or TRBV6-3 and TRBJ1-1; D is uncertain. Trimming cost V 5 bases and J 3 bases, with 10 bases left between them. The CDR3 runs to 13 residues. The V gene's germline CDR1 is MNHEY and CDR2 SVGEGT. The CDR3 is CASSRADYTEAFF. In DNA, the CDR3 is TGTGCCAGCAGTCGGGCGGACTACACTGAAGCTTTCTTT.

V is TRBV7-2 and J is TRBJ2-2; D unclear. V was clipped by 0 bases and J by 4 bases, with 9 bases between them. The germline CDR1 and CDR2 sequences are SGHTA and FQGNSA. This CDR3 has 15 residues. The CDR3 DNA is TGTGCCAGCAGCTTAGCATTCTCGGTCACCGGGGAGCTGTTTTTT. Its translation is CASSLAFSVTGELFF.

Points on this clone: This sample includes further DNA sequences coding for the same CDR3. The V gene is TRBV11-2, the J gene TRBJ2-3, with TRBD1 matching 7 bases. The V segment lost 1 base and the J segment 0 bases; nucleotides outside the gene matches: 1. In germline, CDR1 is SGHAT, CDR2 FQNNGV. The CDR3 spans 15 residues. DNA of the CDR3: TGTGCCAGCAGCTTAGGACAGGGAAGCACAGATACGCAGTATTTT. Residues: CASSLGQGSTDTQYF.

The rearrangement uses TRBV18 and TRBJ1-2; TRBD1 matches 9 bases. Losses at the gene ends were 0 bases for V and 7 bases for J; bases not matched to a gene: 9. This CDR3 is 16 amino acids long. Germline V gene data show CDR1 as KGHSH and CDR2 as LQKENI. The CDR3 DNA is TGTGCCAGCTCACCACCGTCGGTCGGGACAGGGCTTGGCTACACCTTC. It specifies CASSPPSVGTGLGYTF. The variable domain in full, completed from reference TRBV18 and TRBJ1-2, reads NAGVMQNPRHLVRRRGQEARLRCSPMKGHSHVYWYRQLPEEGLKFMVYLQKENIIDESGMPKERFSAEFPKEGPSILRIQQVVRGDSAAYFCASSPPSVGTGLGYTFGSGTRLTVV.

V is TRBV27 and J is TRBJ1-5, with D unclear. V was shortened by 6 bases and J by 6 bases, with 12 bases between the two germline ends. Looked up from germline, CDR1 is MNHEY and CDR2 is SMNVEV (reference sequence). The CDR3 totals 13 residues. The CDR3 coding sequence is TGTGCCAGCAGCCCCAGAAGAGGTCAGCCCCAGCATTTT. Translated: CASSPRRGQPQHF.

The CDR3 protein is CASSFLAGDGTQYF. CDR3 coding DNA: TGTGCCAGCAGCTTTCTAGCGGGGGATGGGACCCAGTACTTC. The chain employs TRBV11-3 and TRBJ2-5, with TRBD2 identical over 10 bases. Germline values: CDR1 SGHNT, CDR2 YENEEA. The junction had 5 bases not matched to a gene; V was cut back by 3 bases and J by 7 bases. This CDR3 has 14 amino acids.

This clone was detected only once. V is TRBV7-2 and J is TRBJ2-7; 15 bases agree with TRBD2. Trimming cost V 5 bases and J 7 bases; bases outside gene matches: 9. The CDR3 has 16 residues. CDR1 is SGHTA and CDR2 is FQGNSA in the germline V gene. CDR3: CASSLWTSGGAGEQYF. CDR3 nucleotides: TGTGCCAGCAGCCTATGGACTAGCGGGGGGGCCGGAGAGCAGTACTTC.

This chain links TRBV7-2 with TRBJ2-5; D call uncertain. CDR1 and CDR2 (germline): SGHTA, FQGNSA. This CDR3 has 15 amino acids. V lost 4 bases and J 1 base, leaving 13 bases between the germline ends. CDR3: CASSSTIMLQETQYF. DNA for the CDR3: TGTGCCAGCAGCTCCACTATCATGCTCCAAGAGACCCAGTACTTC.

The chain combines TRBV9 with TRBJ2-2; 8 positions agree with TRBD1. V was pared by 0 bases and J by 0 bases, with 7 bases of the junction left unmatched. The CDR3 contains 18 residues. Germline-derived CDR1 and CDR2 are SGDLS and YYNGEE. This CDR3 is CASSVVGRGPSNTGELFF. In DNA form, the CDR3 reads TGTGCCAGCAGCGTAGTGGGCAGGGGGCCCTCGAACACCGGGGAGCTGTTTTTT. The full variable domain, in which reference TRBV9 and TRBJ2-2 provide the parts outside the CDR3, is DSGVTQTPKHLITATGQRVTLRCSPRSGDLSVYWYQQSLDQGLQFLIQYYNGEERAKGNILERFSAQQFPDLHSELNLSSLELGDSALYFCASSVVGRGPSNTGELFFGEGSRLTVL.

The chain combines TRBV7-9 with TRBJ1-3, with 7 bases that match TRBD1. The CDR3 length is 17 residues. In germline, CDR1 is SEHNR, CDR2 FQNEAQ (reference sequence). Losses at the gene ends were 2 bases for V and 0 bases for J; bases not matched to a gene: 7. The CDR3 loop is CASSLTGTVNSGNTIYF. The CDR3 DNA reads as TGTGCCAGCAGCTTAACCGGGACAGTCAACTCTGGAAACACCATATATTTT. Full variable domain (remainder filled in from reference TRBV7-9 and TRBJ1-3): DTGVSQNPRHKITKRGQNVTFRCDPISEHNRLYWYRQTLGQGPEFLTYFQNEAQLEKSRLLSDRFSAERPKGSFSTLEIQRTEQGDSAMYLCASSLTGTVNSGNTIYFGEGSWLTVV.

The rearrangement uses TRBV4-1 and TRBJ1-2; D is perhaps TRBD1 (6 bases). The CDR3 totals 16 residues. Trimming removed 0 bases at V and 4 bases at J, with 15 bases between. In germline, CDR1 is MGHRA, CDR2 YSYEKL. The CDR3: CASSQEWGLQVYGYTF. CDR3 coding DNA: TGCGCCAGCAGCCAAGAGTGGGGGCTCCAAGTCTATGGCTACACCTTC.